Each of the 20 T cell receptor beta chains below was sequenced from the same sample in a study of blood T cell repertoires in COVID-19. Sequencing used immunoSEQ multiplex PCR; TCRdb keeps in-frame clones, though not all of them. Here the sample spans 200,000 to 250,000 clones, about nine tenths being singletons. The sequencing sample was made of PBMCs or T cells enriched from blood (not recorded which). The receptors derive from a woman in her forties with acute COVID-19.

The CDR3 sequence is CASSGTSSGANVLTF. CDR3 sequence (DNA): TGTGCCAGCAGCGGAACAAGCTCTGGGGCCAACGTCCTGACTTTC. V is TRBV9 and J is TRBJ2-6, with no clear D. The CDR3 length is 15 residues. Germline CDR1 is SGDLS and CDR2 is YYNGEE. The V gene lost 3 bases and the J gene lost 0 bases, with 7 bases spanning the gap.

This sequence joins TRBV9 and TRBJ1-1, with D uncertain. The CDR3 covers 14 residues. The germline V gene has CDR1 SGDLS and CDR2 YYNGEE. Trimming stripped 0 bases from V and 0 bases from J, with 6 bases between. CDR3 residues: CASSVAYMNTEAFF. The CDR3 nucleotides are TGTGCCAGCAGCGTAGCTTATATGAACACTGAAGCTTTCTTT.

The rearrangement uses TRBV7-9 and TRBJ2-7; 7 nucleotides line up with TRBD2. The CDR3 totals 16 residues. V lost 2 bases and J lost 5; bases outside the gene matches: 12. From germline, CDR1 is SEHNR and CDR2 FQNEAQ (reference sequence). The CDR3: CASSLTFGLVTHEQYF. CDR3 sequence (DNA): TGTGCCAGCAGCTTAACTTTTGGACTAGTCACGCACGAGCAGTACTTC.

CDR3 bases: TGCGCCAGCAGCTTGGCCTCGGGGACAGGGTTCCACGAGCAGTACTTC. This gives the protein CASSLASGTGFHEQYF. The chain links TRBV5-1 to TRBJ2-7, with TRBD1 matching over 9 bases. The V segment lost 0 bases and the J segment 5 bases; nucleotides outside the gene matches: 9. The CDR3 covers 16 residues. In germline, CDR1 is SGHRS, CDR2 YFSETQ.

This chain links TRBV27 with TRBJ2-1; 8 bases fit TRBD1. Germline V lookup: CDR1 MNHEY, CDR2 SMNVEV (reference sequence). The CDR3 loop spans 20 amino acids. Germline trimming cut 2 bases from V and 7 bases from J; bases unmatched to any gene: 22. This CDR3 reads CASSLLTQGVKPTRRNEQFF. The CDR3 DNA reads as TGTGCCAGCAGTTTACTCACACAGGGGGTAAAGCCTACCCGACGTAATGAGCAGTTCTTC.

The chain uses TRBV19 and TRBJ1-1, with TRBD1 identical over 10 bases. The germline CDR1 and CDR2 sequences are LNHDA and SQIVND (reference sequence). CDR3 length: 15 residues. V shed 4 bases and J 1 base; nucleotides not matched to a gene: 3. CDR3 in amino acids: CASSKTGGGNTEAFF. CDR3 coding DNA: TGTGCCAGTAGTAAGACAGGGGGCGGGAACACTGAAGCTTTCTTT. Combining the CDR3 with reference TRBV19 and TRBJ1-1 gives the whole variable domain DGGITQSPKYLFRKEGQNVTLSCEQNLNHDAMYWYRQDPGQGLRLIYYSQIVNDFQKGDIAEGYSVSREKKESFPLTVTSAQKNPTAFYLCASSKTGGGNTEAFFGQGTRLTVV.

The CDR3 region is CASSPQTGGFPGELFF. In DNA form, the CDR3 reads TGTGCCAGCAGCCCCCAAACAGGGGGGTTCCCCGGGGAGCTGTTTTTT. The chain employs TRBV7-9 and TRBJ2-2; 8 bases align to TRBD1. Germline lookup yields CDR1 SEHNR and CDR2 FQNEAQ (reference sequence). The CDR3 extends over 16 amino acids. V shed 5 bases and J 6 bases; nucleotides not matched to a gene: 11.

The V gene is TRBV2, the J gene TRBJ1-2; possible D gene TRBD1, 6 bases. Looked up from germline, CDR1 is SNHLY and CDR2 is FYNNEI. Between the trimmed V and J ends, which lost 0 bases and 7 bases, there was a span of 21 bases. This CDR3 is 17 amino acids long. The CDR3: CASSEALQGSERVGYTF. CDR3 coding DNA: TGTGCCAGCAGTGAAGCGCTTCAGGGGTCCGAGCGAGTTGGCTACACCTTC. Combining the CDR3 with reference TRBV2 and TRBJ1-2 gives the whole variable domain EPEVTQTPSHQVTQMGQEVILRCVPISNHLYFYWYRQILGQKVEFLVSFYNNEISEKSEIFDDQFSVERPDGSNFTLKIRSTKLEDSAMYFCASSEALQGSERVGYTFGSGTRLTVV.

The chain is built from TRBV4-3 and TRBJ1-2, with 8 bases that match TRBD1. The CDR3 is 16 residues long. The germline V gene has CDR1 LGHNA and CDR2 YSLEER. With 4 bases clipped from V and 0 bases from J, the junction kept 7 bases outside the gene matches. CDR3: CASSLGTGVANYGYTF. The CDR3 DNA is TGCGCCAGCAGCCTGGGGACAGGAGTCGCTAACTATGGCTACACCTTC.

The chain employs TRBV5-4 and TRBJ2-7, with 15 bases lining up with TRBD2. Germline loops: CDR1 SGHNT, CDR2 YYREEE (reference sequence). This CDR3 is built from 17 residues. V lost 4 bases to trimming and J lost 3 bases; unmatched junction nucleotides: 8. CDR3 loop: CASSPGTSGGRSYEQYF. The CDR3, as DNA: TGTGCCAGCAGCCCCGGGACTAGCGGGGGGAGGAGCTACGAGCAGTACTTC.

The CDR3 loop is CASSLETTSGVNEQFF. The CDR3 nucleotides are TGCGCCAGCAGCTTGGAAACGACTAGCGGGGTCAATGAGCAGTTCTTC. The V and J genes are TRBV5-1 and TRBJ2-1; TRBD2 matches at 11 bases. The CDR3 length is 16 residues. V was pared by 0 bases and J by 6 bases, with 5 bases of the junction left unmatched. The germline V gene encodes CDR1 SGHRS and CDR2 YFSETQ.

The chain couples TRBV6-6 to TRBJ1-5; 7 bases align to TRBD1. The CDR3 length is 15 residues. The J segment lost 2 bases and the V segment lost 2 bases, leaving 3 bases of the junction unmatched. Germline CDR1 is MNHNY and CDR2 is SVGAGI (reference sequence). The CDR3 bases are TGTGCCAGCAGTTACGGACAGGCGGGCAATCAGCCCCAGCATTTT. Protein sequence: CASSYGQAGNQPQHF.

The chain recombines TRBV5-4 with TRBJ2-5, with a possible D match to TRBD2 (6 bases). Germline loops: CDR1 SGHNT, CDR2 YYREEE (reference sequence). The CDR3 sequence is 14 residues long. The V and J ends lost 2 bases and 3 bases respectively, with 11 bases between them. The CDR3 sequence is CASSFGGSKETQYF. CDR3 nucleotides: TGTGCCAGCAGCTTCGGGGGATCCAAAGAGACCCAGTACTTC. Based on the CDR3 plus reference TRBV5-4 and TRBJ2-5, the full variable domain is ETGVTQSPTHLIKTRGQQVTLRCSSQSGHNTVSWYQQALGQGPQFIFQYYREEENGRGNFPPRFSGLQFPNYSSELNVNALELDDSALYLCASSFGGSKETQYFGPGTRLLVL.

The chain uses TRBV14 and TRBJ1-1; weak D call: TRBD1 (5 bases). With 0 bases removed from V and 3 bases from J, the gap between germline ends came to 14 bases. This CDR3 is 16 amino acids long. CDR1 and CDR2 (germline): SGHDN, FVKESK. The DNA for the CDR3 is TGTGCCAGCAGCCAAGATTACGGCGGGGGTTACACTGAAGCTTTCTTT. It codes for CASSQDYGGGYTEAFF. The full variable domain, in which reference TRBV14 and TRBJ1-1 provide the parts outside the CDR3, is EAGVTQFPSHSVIEKGQTVTLRCDPISGHDNLYWYRRVMGKEIKFLLHFVKESKQDESGMPNNRFLAERTGGTYSTLKVQPAELEDSGVYFCASSQDYGGGYTEAFFGQGTRLTVV.

The V gene is TRBV27, the J gene TRBJ1-2; 7 nucleotides match TRBD1. The ends lost 6 bases at V and 2 bases at J; junction bases unmatched: 15. Germline assignment: CDR1 MNHEY and CDR2 SMNVEV (reference sequence). The CDR3 is 17 amino acids. The CDR3 sequence: CASSQLIPGQLNYGYTF. The DNA for the CDR3 is TGTGCCAGCAGCCAGTTGATCCCGGGACAGCTAAACTATGGCTACACCTTC.

The chain uses TRBV12-1 and TRBJ1-1; TRBD1, the table's D call, was not compared with the DNA. TRBV12-1 is a known pseudogene. The CDR3 contains 13 residues. CDR3 in amino acids: CASSSDRATEAFF. CDR3 bases: TGTGCCAGCAGCTCCGACAGGGCAACTGAAGCTTTCTTT.

The V call is TRBV3-1 (or the pseudogene TRBV3-2), the J call TRBJ1-2; possible D gene TRBD1, 5 bases. The CDR3 has 14 residues. Trimming removed 2 bases from V and 7 bases from J, with 14 bases in between. The germline V gene encodes CDR1 LGHDT and CDR2 YNNKEL (reference sequence). The CDR3 DNA reads TGTGCCAGCAGCCAAACCTACGACAGTTTTGGCTACACCTTC. It encodes CASSQTYDSFGYTF.

The V call is TRBV6-2 or TRBV6-3, the J call TRBJ2-2; 7 nucleotides line up with TRBD2. Germline-derived CDR1 and CDR2 are MNHEY and SVGEGT. The CDR3 covers 18 residues. Trimming at V came to 1 base and at J to 7 bases, leaving 15 bases not matched to a gene. CDR3: CASSYWDTGTTWSGELFF. CDR3 sequence (DNA): TGTGCCAGCAGTTACTGGGATACCGGGACTACCTGGAGCGGGGAGCTGTTTTTT.

CDR3 region: CASSLGPGKNTEAFF. The CDR3 DNA reads TGTGCCAGCAGCTTAGGTCCGGGGAAGAACACTGAAGCTTTCTTT. The chain links TRBV13 to TRBJ1-1; no clear D. CDR1 and CDR2 from the germline V gene are PRHDT and FYEKMQ (reference sequence). The CDR3 consists of 15 residues. Trimming cost V 0 bases and J 1 base, with 9 bases left between them.

V gene TRBV3-1 (or the pseudogene TRBV3-2) combines with J gene TRBJ1-1, with TRBD1 matching 10 bases. Trimming at V came to 4 bases and at J to 6 bases, leaving 17 bases not matched to a gene. Germline assignment: CDR1 LGHDT and CDR2 YNNKEL (reference sequence). This CDR3 is built from 18 residues. In nucleotides, the CDR3 is TGTGCCAGCAGCCCAACCGAGACAGGGGGCATGGAGATCCCTGAAGCTTTCTTT. Protein product: CASSPTETGGMEIPEAFF.